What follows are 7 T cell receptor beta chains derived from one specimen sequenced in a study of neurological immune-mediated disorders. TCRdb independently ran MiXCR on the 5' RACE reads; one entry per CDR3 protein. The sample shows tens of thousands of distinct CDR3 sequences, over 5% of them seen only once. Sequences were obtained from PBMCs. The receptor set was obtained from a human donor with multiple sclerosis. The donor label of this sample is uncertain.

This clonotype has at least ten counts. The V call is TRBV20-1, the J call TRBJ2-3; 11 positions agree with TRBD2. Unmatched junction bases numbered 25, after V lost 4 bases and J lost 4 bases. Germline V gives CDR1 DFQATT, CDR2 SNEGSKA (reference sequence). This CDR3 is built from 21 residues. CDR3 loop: CSATPALGASGGRYGPDTQYF. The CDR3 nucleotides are TGCAGTGCTACCCCAGCCCTGGGGGCTAGCGGGGGGCGCTACGGACCAGATACGCAGTATTTT.

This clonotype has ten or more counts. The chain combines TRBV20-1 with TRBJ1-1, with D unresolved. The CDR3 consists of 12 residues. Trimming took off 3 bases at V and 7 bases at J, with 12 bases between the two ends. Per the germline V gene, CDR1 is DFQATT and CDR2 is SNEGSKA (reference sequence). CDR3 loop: CSASRRAVEAFF. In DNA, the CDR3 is TGCAGTGCTAGCCGGCGGGCAGTTGAAGCTTTCTTT.

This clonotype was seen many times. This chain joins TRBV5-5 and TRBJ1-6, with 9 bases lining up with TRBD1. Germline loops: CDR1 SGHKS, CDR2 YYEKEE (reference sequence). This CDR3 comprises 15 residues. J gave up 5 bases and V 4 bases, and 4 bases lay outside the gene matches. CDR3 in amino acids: CASSPWTGDNSPLHF. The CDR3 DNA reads TGTGCCAGCAGCCCGTGGACAGGGGATAATTCACCCCTCCACTTT.

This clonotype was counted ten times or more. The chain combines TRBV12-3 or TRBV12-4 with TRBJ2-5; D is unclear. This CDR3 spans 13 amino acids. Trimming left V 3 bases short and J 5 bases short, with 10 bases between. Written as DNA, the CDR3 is TGTGCCAGCAGTTTGTTGGCGATGGAGACCCAGTACTTC. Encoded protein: CASSLLAMETQYF.

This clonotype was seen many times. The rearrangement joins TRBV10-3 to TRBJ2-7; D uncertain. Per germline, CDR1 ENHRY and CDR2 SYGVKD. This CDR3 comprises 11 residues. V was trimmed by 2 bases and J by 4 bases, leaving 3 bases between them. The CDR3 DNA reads TGTGCCATCAGTGAGAGGTACGAGCAGTACTTC. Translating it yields CAISERYEQYF.

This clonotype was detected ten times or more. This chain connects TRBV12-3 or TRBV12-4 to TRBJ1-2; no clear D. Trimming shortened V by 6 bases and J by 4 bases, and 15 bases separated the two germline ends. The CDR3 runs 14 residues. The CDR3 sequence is CASSVRPSSYGYTF. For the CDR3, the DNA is TGTGCCAGCAGCGTGAGACCGTCCAGCTATGGCTACACCTTC.

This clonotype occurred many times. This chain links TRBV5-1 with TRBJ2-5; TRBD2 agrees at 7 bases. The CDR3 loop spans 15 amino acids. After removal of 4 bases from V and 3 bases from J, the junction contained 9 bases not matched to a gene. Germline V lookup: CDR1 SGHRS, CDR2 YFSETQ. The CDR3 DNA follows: TGCGCCAGCAGCCAAGCGGGGACTTACAAAGAGACCCAGTACTTC. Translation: CASSQAGTYKETQYF.